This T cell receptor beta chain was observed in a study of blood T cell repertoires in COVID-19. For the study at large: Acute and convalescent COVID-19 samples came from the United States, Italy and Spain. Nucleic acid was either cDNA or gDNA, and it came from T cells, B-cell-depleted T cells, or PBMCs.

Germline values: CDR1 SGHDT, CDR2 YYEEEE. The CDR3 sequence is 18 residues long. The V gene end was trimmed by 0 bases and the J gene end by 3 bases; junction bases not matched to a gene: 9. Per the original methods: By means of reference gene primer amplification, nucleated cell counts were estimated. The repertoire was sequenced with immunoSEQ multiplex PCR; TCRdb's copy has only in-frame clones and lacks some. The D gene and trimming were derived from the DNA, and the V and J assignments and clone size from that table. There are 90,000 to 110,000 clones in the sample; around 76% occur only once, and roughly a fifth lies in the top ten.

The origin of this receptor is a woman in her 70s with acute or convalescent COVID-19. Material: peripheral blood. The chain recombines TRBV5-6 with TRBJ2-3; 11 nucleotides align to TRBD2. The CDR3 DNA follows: TGTGCCAGCAGCTTGGTTCTAGCGGGGGGCGATATTACAGATACGCAGTATTTT. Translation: CASSLVLAGGDITDTQYF.